The present TCR beta chain was sequenced within a study of blood T cells in healthy people across ages. Study-level results: Correlation between TCR beta diversity and naive T cell percentage was strong. Comparison with aged donors showed that long-lived donors had more naive CD4+ cells and higher diversity.

This clonotype was counted a few times. The antigen is unknown. Together with a sample-barcoded 5' primer, a J-beta primer mix was included in a second PCR lasting about 6 to 11 cycles. Each cDNA molecule received a tag from a template-switch adaptor that had 12 random nucleotides. TCRdb redid the calling of the 5' RACE reads with MiXCR, one entry per CDR3 protein. The sample includes roughly 830,000 distinct CDR3 sequences, 55% to 65% of them seen just once. Isolated per sample were at least 6 million PBMCs. The junction had 4 bases not matched to a gene; V was cut back by 4 bases and J by 1 base. CDR3 length equals 13 residues. CDR1 is SQVTM and CDR2 is ANQGSEA in the germline V gene.

Sequencing was carried out using blood. J is TRBJ2-7 and V is TRBV29-1, with TRBD1 identical over 7 bases. This TCR derives from a man aged 25 to 45 in good health. The CDR3 sequence: CSVGDSWSYEQYF. CDR3 in DNA: TGCAGCGTTGGGGACAGTTGGTCCTACGAGCAGTACTTC.